This TCR beta chain was obtained from a study of shared clonotypes between healthy human individuals (dated by TCRdb to the early 2020s). Background on the whole study: A couple of women and a few men aged 18 to 49 years were included in the cohort. To increase sequencing depth and limit assay-specific biases, different laboratories used diverse techniques to prepare libraries and sequence TCR repertoires. For each donor, three plates each were used for CD4 naive and CD4 memory, two plates were used for CD8 naive, and one plate was used for CD8 memory. Blood TCR repertoires of roughly five healthy adults were deeply sequenced to estimate repertoire size and the extent of clonotype sharing between individuals. Per donor, leukapheresis produced somewhere between about 0.85 and 9.5 billion PBMCs. The research as a whole found: When a few donors were compared, the shared fraction of clonotypes was about 5% for naive CD4, roughly 3.3% for naive CD8, about 2.5% for memory CD4, and around 0.4% for memory CD8. Compared with non-shared clonotypes, the clonotypes found in all four sorted-subset donors had higher generation probabilities. Even with the large sequencing depth, rarefaction of the sorted-subset datasets indicated that sequencing was incomplete. Naive subsets generally had larger estimated clonotype richness than memory subsets. Because the study included a small number of donors, the genetic and exposure-history diversity represented was limited. Pairwise subsampling indicated that sequencing depth was expected to affect the degree of clonotype sharing among donors. Sampling was restricted to blood, and TCR repertoires in tissues likely differ from the TCR repertoires found in blood.

With regard to this clone: Its recognized antigen is unknown. The record has no base qualities; no much larger clone is one base away.

CD8 naive samples were CD45RO-negative cells positively selected for CCR7, giving a CD45RA+CCR7+ population that excluded TemRA cells. Healthy HIV-negative adults with no recently reported acute infections or vaccinations were included as donors. Every donor was a Caucasian adult living in Nashville, Tennessee, USA. After blood collection by leukapheresis, PBMCs were isolated using Ficoll-Histopaque density gradient centrifugation and then cryopreserved in the vapor phase of liquid nitrogen. Analytical flow cytometry was used to check the purity and quantity of each magnetically sorted T cell population. Genomic DNA was isolated from every sorted fraction and measured by UV absorbance on a Nanodrop 2000c. TCR CDR3 regions were amplified from genomic DNA by multiplex PCR using the deep immunoSEQ assay. Extracted genomic DNA from each cell subset was distributed evenly across all wells of several immunoSEQ 96-well plates, and each plate was treated as a replicate. For sorted subsets, each replicate PCR was loaded with about 0.2 ug genomic DNA, equivalent to some 27,000 T cell genomes. Purified libraries were quantified with a Qubit 3.0 fluorometer, sized on a Bioanalyzer 2100, and re-quantified with the KAPA Library Quantification kit. Each immunoSEQ 96-well plate was sequenced on its own single-read 150-cycle Illumina NextSeq 550 flow cell. In the original analysis: The immunoSEQ output contained only junctional sequences without quality scores, so filtering could not match that applied to full-length reads. Sequences were annotated with PyIR, a Python wrapper for IgBLAST v1.9, using IMGT germline references to assign V/J genes and CDR3. Reads with weak V/J assignments (E-value above 1e-6), missing CDR3, stop codons, out-of-frame junctions, or ambiguous translated residues were removed. A V3J clonotype was defined by an identical inferred V gene, J gene, and CDR3 amino acid sequence. Percentage overlap between repertoires was computed as shared unique clonotypes divided by the size of the smaller repertoire. Three approaches were used to assess repertoire richness: RTK rarefaction, the Chao1 estimator, and Recon v2.1 estimates of unobserved clonotypes. Generation probabilities for all TCRbeta clonotypes obtained by the gDNA method from several donors were computed using OLGA. The immuneACCESS repertoire file appears here via TCRdb, limited to in-frame rearrangements. These files lack a portion of the clones; in checked studies, under half of the deficit traces to unresolved V genes, and the cause of the others is not known. V, J and clone size reflect that table, while D and trimming were determined from the DNA. The sample profile shows about 2.1 million clones; 93% of them were found once. The ten biggest clones cover under 2% of the sample.

The germline V gene encodes CDR1 LNHNV and CDR2 YYDKDF (reference sequence). The CDR3 goes from the cysteine to the phenylalanine over 15 residues. The CDR3 DNA has 45 bases and is translated from base 1. V is cut by 4 bases and J by 4 bases, and the space between the germline ends is 11 bases. The sequence was obtained from a man between 18 and 29 years old in good health. Some clones in this sample may be carry-over from other donors' samples. The chain is assembled from TRBV15 and TRBJ2-6; no D gene call is confident. Specimen: naive CD8+ T cells from PBMCs. What this sample's cell subset or site label stands for: CD45RA+CCR7+. The CDR3 here reads CATSTPVSGANVLTF. The sequenced DNA is TGTGCCACCAGCACCCCAGTATCAGGGGCCAACGTCCTGACTTTC. With the rest looked up from the reference TRBV15 and TRBJ2-6 genes rather than sequenced, the full variable domain is DAMVIQNPRYQVTQFGKPVTLSCSQTLNHNVMYWYQQKSSQAPKLLFHYYDKDFNNEADTPDNFQSRRPNTSFCFLDIRSPGLGDTAMYLCATSTPVSGANVLTFGAGSRLTVL.